The rows below give T cell receptor beta chains drawn from one sample of a study of synovial regulatory T cells in juvenile arthritis. Profiling relied on immunoSEQ multiplex PCR, and the TCRdb table lists in-frame clones only, not all of them. This specimen shows roughly 2,800 clones; the ten leading clones hold over 9.5%. Source material: Treg cells from the synovium. These receptors all come from a donor younger than 30 with juvenile idiopathic arthritis. The CDR3 runs from the conserved cysteine through the conserved F or W. Clone size appears in some rows only: once, few, many, or a class for an expanded clone.

j_call	clone_size	v_call	cdr3_length	cdr3_aa
TRBJ1-1	NA	TRBV11-2	15	CASSRRTGTNTEAFF
TRBJ2-1	medium-sized	TRBV7-8	17	CASSLLRGGSSYNEQFF
TRBJ1-2	NA	TRBV6-6	14	CASSYAFSGPGYTF
TRBJ1-1	NA	TRBV6-6	13	CASSGTLNTEAFF
TRBJ2-7	NA	TRBV4-1	18	CASSQDVRSRRIAYEQYF
TRBJ2-2	NA	TRBV7-8	11	CASSLGAELFF
TRBJ1-2	NA	TRBV20-1	10	CSASGGGYTF
TRBJ2-5	NA	TRBV7-2	14	CASSFGQAGETQYF
TRBJ1-2	medium-sized	TRBV10-3	16	CAISGTGTGVYYGYTF
TRBJ1-6	medium-sized	TRBV14	14	CASSSGTLNSPLHF
TRBJ1-1	medium-sized	TRBV19	12	CASSDTGTEAFF
TRBJ2-7	NA	TRBV7-9	16	CASSSRDQGSSYEQYF
TRBJ2-4	NA	TRBV5-5	20	CASSSGRSTGSTLAKNIQYF